These 17 T cell receptor beta chains originate from one sample sequenced in a study of cytotoxic CD8 clonotypes in ibrutinib-treated CLL. This table comes from immunoSEQ multiplex PCR, and its TCRdb copy is limited to in-frame clones, with some not included. The repertoire includes fewer than 150,000 clones, around 84% of them detected once, and 2.5% to 3.5% sits in the top ten. The input for sequencing was PBMCs, taken after 24 months of ibrutinib treatment. All receptors derive from a human donor with chronic lymphocytic leukemia.

The genes are TRBV2 and TRBJ2-7; D might be TRBD1 (6 bases). The CDR3 runs 15 residues. V gave up 6 bases and J gave up 5 bases, with 20 bases separating them. Germline CDR1 is SNHLY and CDR2 is FYNNEI. The DNA for the CDR3 is TGTGCCAGCAGAGCTCACCAGGGGTGGGGGAACGAGCAGTACTTC. The encoded protein is CASRAHQGWGNEQYF.

On this clone itself: The sample holds other DNA sequences that translate to the same CDR3. The rearrangement uses TRBV7-2 and TRBJ2-5; D possibly corresponds to TRBD2 (6 bases). V gave up 1 base and J gave up 4 bases, with 7 bases separating them. CDR3 length: 13 residues. Germline CDR1 reads SGHTA; CDR2 reads FQGNSA. The CDR3 DNA follows: TGTGCCAGCAGCTTAGACGGGGGAGAGACCCAGTACTTC. Translating gives CASSLDGGETQYF.

This clone has a count of ten or more. The rearrangement joins TRBV5-1 to TRBJ1-2, with a possible D match to TRBD1 (5 bases). This CDR3 has 12 residues. Germline-derived CDR1 and CDR2 are SGHRS and YFSETQ. Trimming pared 0 bases from V and 8 bases from J, leaving 8 bases between. The CDR3 reads CASSLGWGGYTF. The CDR3 DNA sequence: TGCGCCAGCAGCTTGGGCTGGGGGGGCTACACCTTC.

This chain links TRBV2 with TRBJ1-1; 8 bases fit TRBD1. This CDR3 has 14 amino acids. Trimming at V came to 4 bases and at J to 4 bases, leaving 5 bases not matched to a gene. Germline CDR1 is SNHLY and CDR2 is FYNNEI. CDR3 nucleotide sequence: TGTGCCAGCAGTGGTCAAACAGGGGGCACTGAAGCTTTCTTT. This sequence encodes CASSGQTGGTEAFF.

This rearrangement joins TRBV11-3 to TRBJ2-2; 9 nucleotides line up with TRBD1. The ends lost 8 bases at V and 8 bases at J; junction bases unmatched: 6. Germline-derived CDR1 and CDR2 are SGHNT and YENEEA. The CDR3 extends over 13 amino acids. The CDR3 coding sequence is TGTGCCAGCGGGACAGGGCCCGGGGGGGAGCTGTTTTTT. This sequence encodes CASGTGPGGELFF.

The chain has TRBV27 and TRBJ1-2; 7 bases line up with TRBD1. Per the germline V gene, CDR1 is MNHEY and CDR2 is SMNVEV (reference sequence). This CDR3 is 12 amino acids long. V shed 5 bases, J shed 8 bases, and the junction held 5 bases outside the gene matches. CDR3 protein: CASSQQGYGYTF. The CDR3 DNA reads as TGTGCCAGCAGTCAACAGGGGTACGGCTACACCTTC.

V gene TRBV7-8 combines with J gene TRBJ2-2; no firm D call. Trimming pared 2 bases from V and 4 bases from J, leaving 5 bases between. CDR1 SGHVS and CDR2 FQNEAQ come from the germline V gene. CDR3 length equals 13 residues. The CDR3 nucleotides are TGTGCCAGCAGCTTATTGATCACCGGGGAGCTGTTTTTT. The encoded protein is CASSLLITGELFF.

This chain connects TRBV6-7 to TRBJ1-2; no reliable D call. TRBV6-7 is filed as an ORF, its function uncertain. V lost 4 bases and J lost 5, with 8 bases in between. This CDR3 comprises 12 residues. The CDR3 DNA follows: TGTGCCAGCAGTTCTCCAGGATATGGCTACACCTTC. It encodes CASSSPGYGYTF.

The CDR3: CASSLTRNTGELFF. CDR3 DNA sequence: TGTGCCAGCAGCTTAACACGGAACACCGGGGAGCTGTTTTTT. This sequence joins TRBV13 and TRBJ2-2; D remains unclear. Germline values: CDR1 PRHDT, CDR2 FYEKMQ (reference sequence). The CDR3 loop spans 14 amino acids. V was cut by 2 bases and J by 1 base, with 5 bases left in between.

The rearrangement links TRBV9 to TRBJ1-1; D is unclear. CDR3 length equals 14 residues. Germline V lookup: CDR1 SGDLS, CDR2 YYNGEE. Between the trimmed V and J ends, which lost 0 bases and 0 bases, there was a span of 6 bases. CDR3 sequence (DNA): TGTGCCAGCAGCGTAGGGCAGATGAACACTGAAGCTTTCTTT. It is translated as CASSVGQMNTEAFF.

V and J are TRBV27 and TRBJ1-1; tentatively, D is TRBD1 (6 bases). The CDR3 length is 13 residues. Germline V CDR1 and CDR2: MNHEY, SMNVEV (reference sequence). V dropped 5 bases and J dropped 1 base, with 8 bases sitting between them. CDR3 loop: CASSRGANTEAFF. The CDR3 DNA is TGTGCCAGCAGTAGGGGGGCGAACACTGAAGCTTTCTTT.

V gene TRBV10-2 combines with J gene TRBJ2-7; D unclear. Per the germline V gene, CDR1 is WSHSY and CDR2 is SAAADI. This CDR3 has 13 residues. The V end lost 6 bases, the J end lost 3 bases, and 12 bases lay between the germline ends. CDR3 DNA sequence: TGCGCCAGCAGCAAAGGGTTTCGCTACGAGCAGTACTTC. Protein: CASSKGFRYEQYF.

In regard to this clone: Other nucleotide sequences in the sample specify the same CDR3. J is TRBJ1-6 and V is TRBV5-1, with 11 bases identical to TRBD1. The CDR3 contains 14 residues. V shed 4 bases and J 10 bases; nucleotides not matched to a gene: 4. From germline, CDR1 is SGHRS and CDR2 YFSETQ. In DNA form, the CDR3 reads TGCGCCAGCAGCCGGGACAGGGGGGAATCACCCCTCCACTTT. Its translation: CASSRDRGESPLHF.

V and J are TRBV9 and TRBJ2-1; D is unclear. Trimming removed 2 bases at V and 0 bases at J, with 6 bases between. The germline V gene has CDR1 SGDLS and CDR2 YYNGEE. CDR3 length: 14 amino acids. In DNA form, the CDR3 reads TGTGCCAGCAGCGTCGAGAGCTCCTACAATGAGCAGTTCTTC. Its translation: CASSVESSYNEQFF.

The V gene is TRBV14, the J gene TRBJ1-3, with a tentative D call TRBD1 (5 bases). Trimming took off 0 bases at V and 0 bases at J, with 6 bases between the two ends. CDR1 and CDR2 from the germline V gene are SGHDN and FVKESK. The CDR3 length is 15 residues. CDR3 amino acids: CASSQDGGSGNTIYF. The CDR3 DNA is TGTGCCAGCAGCCAAGATGGGGGCTCTGGAAACACCATATATTTT.

The chain has TRBV18 and TRBJ1-2; D is ambiguous. Looked up from germline, CDR1 is KGHSH and CDR2 is LQKENI. V was pared by 2 bases and J by 4 bases, with 11 bases between. This CDR3 is built from 14 residues. DNA for the CDR3: TGTGCCAGCTCACCAAACACAGAGACCTATGGCTACACCTTC. It yields the protein CASSPNTETYGYTF.

V gene TRBV19 combines with J gene TRBJ1-6; D not certain. With 3 bases removed from V and 7 bases from J, the gap between germline ends came to 13 bases. CDR3 length: 15 residues. Germline values: CDR1 LNHDA, CDR2 SQIVND (reference sequence). This CDR3 is CASSIGSPGNSPLHF. CDR3 DNA sequence: TGTGCCAGTAGTATCGGTTCCCCCGGGAATTCACCCCTCCACTTT.